These 8 T cell receptor beta chains share one sample of origin, sequenced in a study of regulatory T cells in long-lasting Graves disease. The time point here: persistent/refractory GD, antithyroid drugs over 5 years with positive TRAb. Following extraction of RNA from PBMCs, that RNA was used to make the TCR library. Libraries of TCR beta came from iRepertoire HTBI primers plus Arm-PCR of CDR3 regions. Each CDR3 protein is one row after TCRdb ran MiXCR on the multiplex PCR reads. The sample has a few hundred thousand distinct CDR3 sequences; roughly a quarter are singletons. The sequencing here drew on peripheral blood mononuclear cells (PBMCs), taken when the disease was refractory, from a patient treated with antithyroid drugs. All receptors derive from a female donor with Graves disease.

In its sample, this clonotype was seen a few times. Sequence at one end of the junction differs from germline and may be a read error. The rearrangement uses TRBV19 and TRBJ2-1; D gene ambiguous. In germline, CDR1 is LNHDA, CDR2 SQIVND (reference sequence). The CDR3 loop spans 14 amino acids. CDR3 nucleotides: TGTGCCAGTAGTATCCGTACAGCCTACAATGAGCAGTTTTTC. Its translation: CASSIRTAYNEQFF. Variable domain in full (rest from reference TRBV19 and TRBJ2-1): DGGITQSPKYLFRKEGQNVTLSCEQNLNHDAMYWYRQDPGQGLRLIYYSQIVNDFQKGDIAEGYSVSREKKESFPLTVTSAQKNPTAFYLCASSIRTAYNEQFFGPGTRLTVL.

DNA of the CDR3: TGTGCCAGCAGTCCGGGACTAGCGGGAGGGATCCCATTAGCCTACGAGCAGTACTTC. Its translation is CASSPGLAGGIPLAYEQYF. The chain joins TRBV28 to TRBJ2-4; TRBD2 aligns across 16 bases. The DNA end favors TRBJ2-7, so the J call may be wrong. Looked up from germline, CDR1 is MDHEN and CDR2 is SYDVKM. This CDR3 contains 19 residues.

The V gene is TRBV30, the J gene TRBJ1-5; no firm D call. This CDR3 is 15 amino acids long. V lost 2 bases and J 4 bases, leaving 15 bases between the germline ends. Germline loops: CDR1 GTSNPN, CDR2 SVGIG (reference sequence). This chain's CDR3 is CAWSPDGVRNQPQHF. The CDR3 DNA sequence: TGTGCCTGGAGTCCCGACGGGGTAAGAAATCAGCCCCAGCATTTT.

The sample holds many counts of this clonotype. This chain uses TRBV7-2 with TRBJ2-7, with 7 bases fitting TRBD1. The germline V gene has CDR1 SGHTA and CDR2 FQGNSA. V lost 5 bases, J lost 3 bases, and 4 bases stayed unmatched. The CDR3 spans 13 residues. The CDR3 protein is CASSRGQFYEQYF. The DNA of the CDR3 is TGTGCCAGCAGCCGGGGACAGTTCTACGAGCAGTACTTC.

This clonotype was recorded at least ten times. The CDR3 bases are TGTGCCAGCAGTTACTCGAGAGGGACACCGGGGGAGACCCAGTACTTC. Its translation is CASSYSRGTPGETQYF. The chain is built from TRBV6-2 or TRBV6-3 and TRBJ2-5; possibly TRBD1 for D (6 bases). Germline assignment: CDR1 MNHEY and CDR2 SVGEGT. Trimming stripped 0 bases from V and 5 bases from J, with 16 bases between. The CDR3 is 16 amino acids.

This clonotype was detected ten times or more. This CDR3 reads CASNVIAGGSQETQYF. DNA for the CDR3: TGTGCCAGCAACGTTATAGCGGGAGGGTCCCAAGAGACCCAGTACTTC. This chain joins TRBV5-5 and TRBJ2-5; 11 bases align to TRBD2. This CDR3 region has 16 residues. With 6 bases clipped from V and 1 base from J, the junction kept 8 bases outside the gene matches. CDR1 SGHKS and CDR2 YYEKEE come from the germline V gene (reference sequence).

The V and J genes are TRBV7-9 and TRBJ2-1, with 10 bases lining up with TRBD2. Trimming cost V 1 base and J 7 bases; bases outside gene matches: 7. The germline V gene has CDR1 SEHNR and CDR2 FQNEAQ (reference sequence). The CDR3 extends over 16 amino acids. The DNA of the CDR3 is TGTGCCAGCAGCTTAGAAGCTAGCGGGAGAGGTAATGAGCAGTTCTTC. Protein: CASSLEASGRGNEQFF.

This clonotype was observed many times. V gene TRBV27 combines with J gene TRBJ2-5, with D maybe TRBD2 (5 bases). There are 15 residues in the CDR3. CDR1 MNHEY and CDR2 SMNVEV come from the germline V gene (reference sequence). Trimming shortened V by 3 bases and J by 1 base, and 12 bases separated the two germline ends. CDR3 amino acids: CASSFFGGGQETQYF. CDR3 in DNA: TGTGCCAGCAGTTTTTTCGGAGGAGGCCAAGAGACCCAGTACTTC.